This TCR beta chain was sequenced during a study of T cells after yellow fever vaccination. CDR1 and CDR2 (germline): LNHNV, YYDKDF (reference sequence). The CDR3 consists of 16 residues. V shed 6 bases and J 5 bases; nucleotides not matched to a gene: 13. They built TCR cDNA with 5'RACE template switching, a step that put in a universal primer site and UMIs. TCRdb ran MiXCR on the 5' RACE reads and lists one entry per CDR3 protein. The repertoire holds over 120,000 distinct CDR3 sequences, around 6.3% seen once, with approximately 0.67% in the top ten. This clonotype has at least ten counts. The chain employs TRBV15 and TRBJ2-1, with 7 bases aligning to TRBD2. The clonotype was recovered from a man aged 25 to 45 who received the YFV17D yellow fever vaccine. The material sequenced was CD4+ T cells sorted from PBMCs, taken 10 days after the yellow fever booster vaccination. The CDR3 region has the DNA TGTGCCACCAGATGGGGGTTCGGTGCGGGAGACAATGAGCAGTTCTTC. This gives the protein CATRWGFGAGDNEQFF.